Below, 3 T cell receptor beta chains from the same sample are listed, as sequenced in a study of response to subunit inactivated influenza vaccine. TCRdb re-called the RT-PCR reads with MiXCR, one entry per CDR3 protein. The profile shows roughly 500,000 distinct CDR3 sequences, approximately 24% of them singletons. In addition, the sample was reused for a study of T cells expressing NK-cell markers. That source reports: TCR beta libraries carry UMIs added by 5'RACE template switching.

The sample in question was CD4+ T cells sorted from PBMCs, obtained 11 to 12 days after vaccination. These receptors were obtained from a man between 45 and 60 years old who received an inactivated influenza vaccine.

Here the CDR3 reads CATSLDRANTEAFF. Written as DNA, the CDR3 is TGTGCCACCAGCCTCGACAGGGCGAACACTGAAGCTTTCTTT. This sequence joins TRBV15 and TRBJ1-1; 7 bases match TRBD1. J gave up 1 base and V 5 bases, and 4 bases lay outside the gene matches. The germline CDR1 and CDR2 sequences are LNHNV and YYDKDF (reference sequence). The CDR3 runs 14 residues.

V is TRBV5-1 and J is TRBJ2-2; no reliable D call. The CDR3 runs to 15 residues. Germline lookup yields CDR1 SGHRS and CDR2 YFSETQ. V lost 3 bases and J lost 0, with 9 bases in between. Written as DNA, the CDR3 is TGCGCCAGCAGCTATGGACGGGCGAACACCGGGGAGCTGTTTTTT. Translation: CASSYGRANTGELFF.

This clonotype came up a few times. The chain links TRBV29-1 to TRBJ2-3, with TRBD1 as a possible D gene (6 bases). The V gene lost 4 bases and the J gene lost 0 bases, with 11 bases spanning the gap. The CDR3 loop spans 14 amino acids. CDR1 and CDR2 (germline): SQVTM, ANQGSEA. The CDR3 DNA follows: TGCAGCGTTGGGGGGCTCTGGAGCACAGATACGCAGTATTTT. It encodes CSVGGLWSTDTQYF.